Below are 21 T cell receptor beta chains sequenced from a single sample in a study of response to subunit inactivated influenza vaccine. TCRdb independently ran MiXCR on the RT-PCR reads; one entry per CDR3 protein. The data contain a few hundred thousand distinct CDR3 sequences, 7.2% of them singletons. Sequenced material: PBMCs from blood, taken about 24 months after vaccination. These receptors were collected from a man aged 50-75 years who received an inactivated influenza vaccine.

With respect to this clonotype: At one end the junction does not follow the germline gene, possibly because of a read error. This chain connects TRBV4-3 to TRBJ2-1; 9 bases are a match to TRBD2. The CDR3 has 17 amino acids. Germline V gives CDR1 LGHNA, CDR2 YSLEER. CDR3 in amino acids: CASSQAVKAGGSDEQFF. As DNA, the CDR3 is TGCGCCAGCAGTCAAGCGGTAAAAGCGGGAGGATCCGATGAGCAGTTCTTC.

The chain is built from TRBV5-1 and TRBJ2-7; D is uncertain. The CDR3 runs 14 residues. From germline, CDR1 is SGHRS and CDR2 YFSETQ. V dropped 1 base and J dropped 4 bases, with 12 bases sitting between them. DNA of the CDR3: TGCGCCAGCAGCTTGAACTCAGCCGGATACGAGCAGTACTTC. It encodes CASSLNSAGYEQYF.

The V and J genes are TRBV3-1 and TRBJ2-1; D remains unclear. This CDR3 region has 15 residues. The V end lost 0 bases, the J end lost 5 bases, and 11 bases lay between the germline ends. Germline CDR1 reads LGHDT; CDR2 reads YNNKEL (reference sequence). The DNA of the CDR3 is TGTGCCAGCAGCCAAGAGCCCCCTCGCCACAATGAGCAGTTCTTC. Its translation is CASSQEPPRHNEQFF.

This sequence joins TRBV11-3 and TRBJ2-1; D may match TRBD1 or TRBD2 (6 bases each). CDR3 length: 15 amino acids. Per germline, CDR1 SGHNT and CDR2 YENEEA. V shed 1 base and J shed 9 bases, with 16 bases lying between them. CDR3 residues: CASSLVGGEGGEQFF. CDR3 nucleotides: TGTGCCAGCAGCTTAGTGGGGGGCGAGGGGGGTGAGCAGTTCTTC. Drawing the rest from reference TRBV11-3 and TRBJ2-1, the complete variable domain is EAGVVQSPRYKIIEKKQPVAFWCNPISGHNTLYWYLQNLGQGPELLIRYENEEAVDDSQLPKDRFSAERLKGVDSTLKIQPAELGDSAVYLCASSLVGGEGGEQFFGPGTRLTVL.

The rearrangement links TRBV6-2 or TRBV6-3 to TRBJ2-7, with 8 bases lining up with TRBD2. Per germline, CDR1 MNHEY and CDR2 SVGEGT. The length of the CDR3 is 16 residues. V was clipped by 4 bases and J by 3 bases; unmatched bases: 11. CDR3 sequence (DNA): TGTGCCAGCAGTTCGCCGTTAACTAGCGGCAGCTACGAGCAGTACTTC. Its translation: CASSSPLTSGSYEQYF.

The V call is TRBV4-1, the J call TRBJ2-2; tentative D call: TRBD1 (5 bases). Deletions cut 1 base from V and 4 bases from J, with 10 bases between. The CDR3 contains 15 residues. The germline gives CDR1 MGHRA, CDR2 YSYEKL. The CDR3 bases are TGCGCCAGCAGCCAAGTGGGGCACTCCACCGGGGAGCTGTTTTTT. This translates into CASSQVGHSTGELFF.

The chain links TRBV30 to TRBJ1-2; D is possibly TRBD1 (6 bases). Germline assignment: CDR1 GTSNPN and CDR2 SVGIG (reference sequence). The CDR3 length is 11 residues. V lost 5 bases and J 12 bases, leaving 16 bases between the germline ends. In DNA form, the CDR3 reads TGTGCCTGGGGAAGGACAGCTAAGGACACCTTC. Its translation is CAWGRTAKDTF.

The chain couples TRBV27 to TRBJ2-6; no clear D. Germline lookup yields CDR1 MNHEY and CDR2 SMNVEV (reference sequence). This CDR3 is 15 amino acids long. With 1 base removed from V and 4 bases from J, the gap between germline ends came to 8 bases. CDR3 region: CASSLLVAGANVLTF. The DNA for the CDR3 is TGTGCCAGCAGTTTATTGGTTGCCGGGGCCAACGTCCTGACTTTC.

V usage is TRBV5-1 and J usage is TRBJ2-1, with D possibly matching TRBD1 (6 bases). Germline V gives CDR1 SGHRS, CDR2 YFSETQ. Trimming removed 2 bases from V and 5 bases from J, with 14 bases in between. CDR3 length equals 15 residues. In DNA form, the CDR3 reads TGCGCCAGCAGCTTACAGGGTCGCTGGAACAATGAGCAGTTCTTC. Translating gives CASSLQGRWNNEQFF.

The chain has TRBV20-1 and TRBJ1-5, with no clear D. Looked up from germline, CDR1 is DFQATT and CDR2 is SNEGSKA (reference sequence). Trimming cost V 5 bases and J 0 bases, with 11 bases left between them. The CDR3 totals 14 residues. CDR3 DNA: TGCAGTGCTCCGAATCCCTATAGCAATCAGCCCCAGCATTTT. Protein product: CSAPNPYSNQPQHF.

This clonotype was detected a few times. The chain couples TRBV4-3 to TRBJ2-5; 7 bases align to TRBD1. Germline V gene data show CDR1 as LGHNA and CDR2 as YSLEER. The CDR3 contains 15 residues. V was pared by 2 bases and J by 1 base, with 4 bases of the junction left unmatched. In DNA form, the CDR3 reads TGCGCCAGCAGCCAAACACAGGGGCCCCAAGAGACCCAGTACTTC. It translates to CASSQTQGPQETQYF.

This clonotype was picked up a small number of times. This rearrangement joins TRBV5-1 to TRBJ2-1, with 11 bases matching TRBD2. With 4 bases clipped from V and 10 bases from J, the junction kept 7 bases outside the gene matches. CDR3 length: 14 residues. CDR1 and CDR2 (germline): SGHRS, YFSETQ. The CDR3 DNA sequence: TGCGCCAGCAGCGAAACTAGCGGGAGAGACGAGCAGTTCTTC. Encoded protein: CASSETSGRDEQFF.

Ten or more counts support this clonotype. The chain has TRBV6-5 and TRBJ2-1, with D uncertain. This CDR3 region has 11 residues. Germline V gene lookup returns CDR1 MNHEY and CDR2 SVGAGI. V was pared by 4 bases and J by 8 bases, with 6 bases between. The CDR3 DNA sequence: TGTGCCAGCAGTTTCGGGCATGAGCAGTTCTTC. As protein: CASSFGHEQFF.

There are a few counts of this clonotype. This chain joins TRBV20-1 and TRBJ2-2, with TRBD1 matching 11 bases. Germline CDR1 reads DFQATT; CDR2 reads SNEGSKA (reference sequence). CDR3 size: 16 residues. Trimming at V came to 2 bases and at J to 4 bases, leaving 6 bases not matched to a gene. CDR3 DNA sequence: TGCAGTGCTAGAAACCGGGACAGGGGGGGCACCGGGGAGCTGTTTTTT. It is translated as CSARNRDRGGTGELFF.

This clonotype was counted at least ten times. CDR3 bases: TGTGCCAGCAGCTTAAGCACCTTCGACACAGATACGCAGTATTTT. Translating it yields CASSLSTFDTDTQYF. The chain links TRBV7-8 to TRBJ2-3; D is unclear. Germline-derived CDR1 and CDR2 are SGHVS and FQNEAQ. The V gene lost 2 bases and the J gene lost 2 bases, with 11 bases spanning the gap. This CDR3 has 15 residues.

This clonotype has at least ten counts. The rearrangement uses TRBV7-9 and TRBJ1-1; D gene ambiguous. Germline V gives CDR1 SEHNR, CDR2 FQNEAQ (reference sequence). This CDR3 comprises 14 residues. V was shortened by 0 bases and J by 8 bases, with 13 bases between the two germline ends. The CDR3 nucleotides read TGTGCCAGCAGCTTAGCTATAAGGGTAAGCGAAGCTTTCTTT. Protein sequence: CASSLAIRVSEAFF.

This sequence joins TRBV5-6 and TRBJ1-2; D remains ambiguous. The germline V gene encodes CDR1 SGHDT and CDR2 YYEEEE. The CDR3 totals 16 residues. With 8 bases removed from V and 8 bases from J, the gap between germline ends came to 28 bases. This chain's CDR3 is CARSPRVVCKSEGYTF. In nucleotides, the CDR3 is TGTGCCAGGAGCCCCCGGGTCGTCTGCAAATCGGAAGGCTACACCTTC.

A note on this clonotype: A read error may explain this, as a much larger clone is one base away. The chain links TRBV12-3 or TRBV12-4 to TRBJ2-1; TRBD1 aligns across 7 bases. This CDR3 spans 16 amino acids. The CDR3 coding sequence is TGTCCCAGCAGTAGGGGGCCCAACTCCCGCTACAATGAGCAGTTCTTC. This encodes CPSSRGPNSRYNEQFF.

To note about this clonotype: One end of the junction does not line up with germline, which may come from a read error. The chain is built from TRBV15 and TRBJ2-7; tentatively, D is TRBD1 (6 bases). The CDR3 has 12 amino acids. CDR1 is LNHNV and CDR2 is YYDKDF in the germline V gene (reference sequence). The CDR3 region is CATSRPGDEQYF. CDR3 nucleotide sequence: TGTGCTACCAGCAGGCCAGGGGACGAGCAGTACTTC.

CDR3 residues: CSARDSSGFYNSPLHF. DNA for the CDR3: TGCAGTGCTAGAGATTCCTCGGGTTTCTATAATTCACCCCTCCACTTT. V gene TRBV20-1 combines with J gene TRBJ1-6; no definite D call. This CDR3 comprises 16 residues. Germline V gene lookup returns CDR1 DFQATT and CDR2 SNEGSKA (reference sequence). Trimming took off 0 bases at V and 3 bases at J, with 12 bases between the two ends.

The CDR3: CASSQDLRENSPLHF. The CDR3 DNA reads TGTGCCAGCAGCCAAGACCTCAGGGAAAATTCACCCCTCCACTTT. The rearrangement uses TRBV4-2 and TRBJ1-6; D perhaps matches TRBD1 (5 bases). There are 15 residues in the CDR3. CDR1 is LGHNA, CDR2 YNFKEQ, per germline. V was shortened by 0 bases and J by 7 bases, with 10 bases between the two germline ends.